What follows are 23 T cell receptor beta chains derived from one specimen sequenced in a study of T cell repertoires in cytomegalovirus infection. Each CDR3 protein is one row after TCRdb ran MiXCR on the reads. The table records 380,000 or so distinct CDR3 sequences, about 35% of them present only once. Which antigens these TCRs recognize remains unknown. The sample in question was cultured PBMCs, obtained from culture after CMV antigen stimulation. The receptor source for this set is a human donor in good health (CMV status not recorded). Some clones in this sample may be carry-over from other donors' samples.

The chain joins TRBV14 to TRBJ2-1; 9 bases match TRBD2. V was pared by 0 bases and J by 9 bases, with 15 bases of the junction left unmatched. This CDR3 region has 18 residues. Germline loops: CDR1 SGHDN, CDR2 FVKESK. CDR3 sequence: CASSQDVSGRSLSGEQFF. The CDR3 nucleotides read TGTGCCAGCAGCCAAGATGTGAGCGGGAGGTCTCTTTCGGGTGAGCAGTTCTTC.

This clonotype was counted a few times. This chain connects TRBV7-2 to TRBJ2-7; 7 bases fit TRBD2. CDR1 and CDR2 from the germline V gene are SGHTA and FQGNSA. V lost 1 base to trimming and J lost 3 bases; unmatched junction nucleotides: 9. This CDR3 is built from 16 residues. The CDR3 region is CASSLGVGGYFYEQYF. Written as DNA, the CDR3 is TGTGCCAGCAGCTTAGGCGTCGGGGGGTACTTCTACGAGCAGTACTTC.

The CDR3 coding sequence is TGTGCCAGCAGCGTGGGGACAACCCGCCAAAACATTCAGTACTTC. It encodes CASSVGTTRQNIQYF. The J gene is TRBJ2-4, the V gene TRBV7-3, with D possibly TRBD1 on 6 matching bases. This CDR3 is 15 amino acids long. Trimming pared 5 bases from V and 5 bases from J, leaving 16 bases between. Germline lookup yields CDR1 SGHTA and CDR2 FQGTGA.

The gene calls are TRBV11-1 and TRBJ2-7; tentatively, D is TRBD2 (5 bases). Trimming cost V 3 bases and J 4 bases, with 10 bases left between them. This CDR3 has 13 amino acids. Per germline, CDR1 SGHAT and CDR2 FQDESV (reference sequence). The CDR3 loop reads CASSFVEGYEQYF. The CDR3 nucleotides are TGTGCCAGCAGCTTTGTAGAGGGTTACGAGCAGTACTTC.

The rearrangement uses TRBV28 and TRBJ2-7; 7 nucleotides agree with TRBD2. Germline-derived CDR1 and CDR2 are MDHEN and SYDVKM. V was pared by 5 bases and J by 2 bases, with 0 bases of the junction left unmatched. The CDR3 totals 12 residues. The CDR3 DNA is TGTGCCAGCAGTGGGGGGGCCTACGAGCAGTACGTC. This gives the protein CASSGGAYEQYV.

The chain has TRBV10-3 and TRBJ2-7, with D perhaps being TRBD1 or TRBD2 (5 bases each). The V gene lost 5 bases and the J gene lost 6 bases, with 20 bases spanning the gap. The CDR3 spans 15 residues. Germline-derived CDR1 and CDR2 are ENHRY and SYGVKD. CDR3 coding DNA: TGTGCCATCAGTCCGGGCTCTCTAACGGGGCTCGAGCAGTACTTC. Translation: CAISPGSLTGLEQYF.

This clonotype came up many times. The V and J genes are TRBV7-2 and TRBJ2-1; TRBD2 matches at 8 bases. V lost 0 bases to trimming and J lost 3 bases; unmatched junction nucleotides: 1. Germline V lookup: CDR1 SGHTA, CDR2 FQGNSA. The CDR3 extends over 15 amino acids. The CDR3 loop reads CASSLASGIYNEQFF. In DNA form, the CDR3 reads TGTGCCAGCAGCTTAGCTAGCGGGATCTACAATGAGCAGTTCTTC.

The J gene is TRBJ2-1, the V gene TRBV19; TRBD2 matches 8 bases. Germline lookup yields CDR1 LNHDA and CDR2 SQIVND (reference sequence). V lost 10 bases and J lost 7; bases outside the gene matches: 12. The CDR3 is 14 amino acids. CDR3 bases: TGTGCCACTCAGCGGGAGCCTTTCGAAAATGAGCAGTTCTTC. Its translation: CATQREPFENEQFF.

This clonotype showed up just once. J is TRBJ2-2 and V is TRBV29-1; the match to TRBD2 covers 14 bases. CDR1 and CDR2 (germline): SQVTM, ANQGSEA. Trimming cost V 8 bases and J 8 bases; bases outside gene matches: 7. The CDR3 length is 14 residues. The CDR3 sequence is CSCGLAGGWGELFF. The CDR3 bases are TGCAGCTGCGGACTAGCGGGAGGCTGGGGGGAGCTGTTTTTT.

This clonotype has more than one count but fewer than ten. V and J are TRBV27 and TRBJ2-3; D not certain. The CDR3 sequence is 15 residues long. Trimming pared 6 bases from V and 0 bases from J, leaving 13 bases between. Germline values: CDR1 MNHEY, CDR2 SMNVEV (reference sequence). The CDR3, as DNA: TGTGCCAGCAGACGGGCGGCGTATAGCACAGATACGCAGTATTTT. It is translated as CASRRAAYSTDTQYF.

V gene TRBV28 combines with J gene TRBJ2-1; D is possibly TRBD1 (6 bases). The germline V and J ends were trimmed by 6 bases and 10 bases, with 16 bases remaining between them. The CDR3 length is 13 residues. Germline V gene data show CDR1 as MDHEN and CDR2 as SYDVKM. The CDR3 nucleotides read TGTGCCAGCAGCCAGGCAGGGGCTGGGGAGCAGTTCTTC. Its translation: CASSQAGAGEQFF. Based on the CDR3 plus reference TRBV28 and TRBJ2-1, the full variable domain is DVKVTQSSRYLVKRTGEKVFLECVQDMDHENMFWYRQDPGLGLRLIYFSYDVKMKEKGDIPEGYSVSREKKERFSLILESASTNQTSMYLCASSQAGAGEQFFGPGTRLTVL.

This clonotype showed up just a few times. The chain carries TRBV11-3 and TRBJ2-1, with 9 bases identical to TRBD2. V shed 4 bases and J 10 bases; nucleotides not matched to a gene: 11. The CDR3 runs to 15 residues. Germline V gene sequence: CDR1 SGHNT, CDR2 YENEEA. CDR3 bases: TGTGCCAGCAGCTCCCCAGCGGGAGGAGGTAGCGAGCAGTTCTTC. This translates into CASSSPAGGGSEQFF.

The chain uses TRBV4-1 and TRBJ2-3, with a tentative D call TRBD2 (5 bases). The CDR3 is made up of 16 amino acids. Germline loops: CDR1 MGHRA, CDR2 YSYEKL. The V end lost 0 bases, the J end lost 6 bases, and 16 bases lay between the germline ends. DNA for the CDR3: TGCGCCAGCAGCCAAGAGTTGACGAATAGCGCGGATACGCAGTATTTT. It is translated as CASSQELTNSADTQYF.

V gene TRBV20-1 combines with J gene TRBJ1-2, with 7 nucleotides matching TRBD1. After removal of 0 bases from V and 4 bases from J, the junction contained 2 bases not matched to a gene. Germline V gene lookup returns CDR1 DFQATT and CDR2 SNEGSKA (reference sequence). The CDR3 runs to 13 residues. The CDR3 loop is CSARDRDSYGYTF. DNA for the CDR3: TGCAGTGCTAGAGACCGGGACAGCTATGGCTACACCTTC.

This clonotype was seen a handful of times. The J gene is TRBJ1-3, the V gene TRBV6-5; the D gene is possibly TRBD1 (5 bases). Per the germline V gene, CDR1 is MNHEY and CDR2 is SVGAGI. The CDR3 contains 14 residues. V dropped 5 bases and J dropped 1 base, with 9 bases sitting between them. Here the CDR3 DNA reads TGTGCCAGCAGTCCGACAGATTCTGGAAACACCATATATTTT. This sequence encodes CASSPTDSGNTIYF.

This chain uses TRBV24-1 with TRBJ1-2, with TRBD1 matching over 8 bases. Germline V CDR1 and CDR2: KGHDR, SFDVKD. This CDR3 contains 14 residues. The V gene end was trimmed by 2 bases and the J gene end by 6 bases; junction bases not matched to a gene: 4. In nucleotides, the CDR3 is TGTGCCACCAGTGATTCCCGACAGGGGAATGGCTACACCTTC. This gives the protein CATSDSRQGNGYTF.

V gene TRBV7-2 combines with J gene TRBJ2-7; a weak D match, TRBD2 (5 bases). CDR1 is SGHTA, CDR2 FQGNSA, per germline. This CDR3 contains 12 residues. Trimming cost V 8 bases and J 5 bases, with 13 bases left between them. The CDR3 nucleotides read TGTGCCAGCCGAGGGTTACCCCACGAGCAGTACTTC. Encoded protein: CASRGLPHEQYF.

The chain links TRBV5-4 to TRBJ2-1; D is uncertain. The CDR3 spans 15 residues. Germline V gene data show CDR1 as SGHNT and CDR2 as YYREEE (reference sequence). Deletions cut 4 bases from V and 4 bases from J, with 15 bases between. The CDR3 DNA follows: TGTGCCAGCAGCGCTATAGAGAAAGGATACAATGAGCAGTTCTTC. Translated: CASSAIEKGYNEQFF.

The table lists this clonotype with many counts. This rearrangement joins TRBV7-2 to TRBJ1-1, with 7 bases matching TRBD1. This CDR3 contains 15 residues. With 1 base clipped from V and 4 bases from J, the junction kept 6 bases outside the gene matches. Per germline, CDR1 SGHTA and CDR2 FQGNSA. CDR3 loop: CASSLGFSGGTEAFF. The CDR3 bases are TGTGCCAGCAGCTTAGGGTTCTCAGGGGGCACTGAAGCTTTCTTT.

This clonotype was counted at least ten times. CDR3 sequence: CASSSGLYGYTF. The CDR3 bases are TGTGCCAGCAGCTCGGGGCTCTATGGCTACACCTTC. This chain links TRBV7-9 with TRBJ1-2; possibly TRBD1 for D (5 bases). Germline CDR1 and CDR2: SEHNR and FQNEAQ (reference sequence). Trimming stripped 4 bases from V and 4 bases from J, with 7 bases between. There are 12 residues in the CDR3. The full variable domain, completed using reference TRBV7-9 and TRBJ1-2, is DTGVSQNPRHKITKRGQNVTFRCDPISEHNRLYWYRQTLGQGPEFLTYFQNEAQLEKSRLLSDRFSAERPKGSFSTLEIQRTEQGDSAMYLCASSSGLYGYTFGSGTRLTVV.

The chain carries TRBV6-5 and TRBJ2-7, with 7 bases identical to TRBD2. The CDR3 has 14 residues. Germline-derived CDR1 and CDR2 are MNHEY and SVGAGI. With 4 bases clipped from V and 3 bases from J, the junction kept 6 bases outside the gene matches. The CDR3: CASSSAGAVYEQYF. The CDR3 DNA sequence: TGTGCCAGCAGTTCGGCGGGAGCAGTCTACGAGCAGTACTTC.

The rearrangement links TRBV20-1 to TRBJ2-5, with 8 bases that match TRBD2. CDR3 length: 16 amino acids. The junction had 6 bases not matched to a gene; V was cut back by 0 bases and J by 0 bases. Germline CDR1 DFQATT, CDR2 SNEGSKA (reference sequence). Written as DNA, the CDR3 is TGCAGTGCTAGAGAAGTAACTAGCGGATACCAAGAGACCCAGTACTTC. Translating gives CSAREVTSGYQETQYF.

The rearrangement joins TRBV6-6 to TRBJ1-3, with D maybe TRBD1 (5 bases). CDR1 MNHNY and CDR2 SVGAGI come from the germline V gene (reference sequence). V dropped 4 bases and J dropped 0 bases, with 10 bases sitting between them. This CDR3 region has 15 residues. CDR3 protein: CASSFVQGSGNTIYF. The CDR3 nucleotides are TGTGCCAGCAGTTTCGTCCAGGGCTCTGGAAACACCATATATTTT.